This TCR beta chain was sequenced for a study of cytotoxic CD8 clonotypes in ibrutinib-treated CLL (dated by TCRdb to the early 2020s). For the study in its entirety: In this cohort, 15 patients were treatment-naive and ten to eleven were relapsed/refractory, while about 18 had unmutated IGHV. Responses were partial in 24 patients and complete in 2; after median approximately 67 months follow-up, roughly 14 stayed in remission and some twelve progressed. The response samples were drawn at a median of approximately 11 months into treatment, with a range of about 6 to 36 months. An average of 255,043 productive templates and some 99,000 productive rearrangements was obtained per sample. Of the roughly 90 participants in the trial, roughly 25 had longitudinal samples available. Cryopreserved peripheral blood mononuclear cells were obtained before treatment, at response, and at either sustained remission or disease progression. All remission and progressive disease samples were collected while patients were still receiving ibrutinib. The research as a whole found: Sustained-remission and progressing patients did not have matched sampling times, and lymph node repertoires were not examined. Baseline clonality exceeded that of age-matched healthy donors and correlated strongly with circulating CD8+ T-cell counts. Public clonotypes were found to be uncommon and were observed to contract or remain stable during treatment; the increase in clonality was shown to reflect expansion of private clonotypes at ibrutinib response. An increase in clonality was observed at ibrutinib response, with clonality remaining stable during sustained remission and falling back toward baseline at progression.

Note on this clone: Its antigen target is currently unknown. It has no much larger one-base neighbor in the sample; base qualities were not kept.

The goal of deep resolution MiSeq sequencing was a depth between 1 in 1 million and 1 in 200,000 T cells, and coverage averaged 10x per clonotype. The immunoSEQ hsTCRB Kit was used to generate the TCR beta libraries. The paper's processing steps were these. Data were analyzed with ImmunoSEQ Data Assistant and ImmunoSEQ Analyzer, with V, D and J genes assigned per IMGT definitions. Clonality, which ranges from 0 to 1, was calculated as one minus the normalized Shannon entropy of productive rearrangement frequencies. Only overrepresented clonotypes making up at least 0.05% of each patient's repertoire were included in the public clonotype analysis. Roughly 12 age-matched healthy donor repertoires from immuneACCESS were used as controls for clonality. TCRdb mirrors the immuneACCESS table, restricted to in-frame sequences. Some clones are absent from its copies; in checked studies, under half trace to an unresolved V gene, and the reason for the others is unknown. The D gene and trimming were derived from the DNA, and the V and J assignments and clone size from that table. The sample records about 74,000 clones, about 84% of which are singletons. The ten largest make up roughly 7.1% of the sample.

The germline V gene (reference sequence) supplies CDR1 MNHNY and CDR2 SVGAGI. There are 16 amino acids in the CDR3, from cysteine to phenylalanine inclusive. Only CDR3 DNA is held: 48 bases, read in frame from base 1. The junction shows trimming of 4 bases on V and 2 bases on J, and the gene matches do not reach 9 bases of it. The time point label on this specimen signifies: progressive disease on ibrutinib. For TCR beta library preparation, approximately 2 micrograms of genomic DNA were isolated from cryopreserved PBMCs. High-throughput TCR beta sequencing was performed on longitudinal blood samples from CLL patients receiving ibrutinib monotherapy. The patients were enrolled in a single-center, open-label phase 2 trial of ibrutinib monotherapy.

Sequenced here: PBMCs, sampled at disease progression, from a patient treated with ibrutinib. The chain joins TRBV6-6 to TRBJ2-7; 9 central nucleotides agree with TRBD2. The clonotype originates from a human donor with chronic lymphocytic leukemia. CDR3 sequence: CASSLGPGLATYEQYF. The base sequence is TGTGCCAGCAGTTTAGGCCCGGGACTAGCAACCTACGAGCAGTACTTC.